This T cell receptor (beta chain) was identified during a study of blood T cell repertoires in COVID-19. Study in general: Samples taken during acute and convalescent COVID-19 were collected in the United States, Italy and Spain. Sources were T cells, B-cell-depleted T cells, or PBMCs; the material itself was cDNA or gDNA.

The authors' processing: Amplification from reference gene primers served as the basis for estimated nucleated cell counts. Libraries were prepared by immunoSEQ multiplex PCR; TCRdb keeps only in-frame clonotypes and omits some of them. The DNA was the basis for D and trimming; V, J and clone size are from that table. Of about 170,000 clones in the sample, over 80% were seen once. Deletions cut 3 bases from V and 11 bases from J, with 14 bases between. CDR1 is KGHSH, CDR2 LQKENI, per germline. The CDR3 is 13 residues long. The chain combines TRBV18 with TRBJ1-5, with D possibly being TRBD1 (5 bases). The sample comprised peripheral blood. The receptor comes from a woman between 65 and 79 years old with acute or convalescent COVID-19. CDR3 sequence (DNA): TGTGCCAGCTCACCTCCGGGGGGTCCGACCCAGCATTTT. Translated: CASSPPGGPTQHF.